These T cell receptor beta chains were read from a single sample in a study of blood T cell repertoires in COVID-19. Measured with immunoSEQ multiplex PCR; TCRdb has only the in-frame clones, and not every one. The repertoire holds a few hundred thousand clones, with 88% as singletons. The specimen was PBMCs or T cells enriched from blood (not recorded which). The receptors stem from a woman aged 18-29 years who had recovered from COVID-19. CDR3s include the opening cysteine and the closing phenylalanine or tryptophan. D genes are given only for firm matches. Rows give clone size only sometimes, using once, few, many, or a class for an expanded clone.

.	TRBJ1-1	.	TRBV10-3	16	TGTGCCATCAGTGAGTCGATGCCGGGTCTGAACACTGAAGCTTTCTTT	CAISESMPGLNTEAFF
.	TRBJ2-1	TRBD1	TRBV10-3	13	TGTGCCATGGGACAGGGTGACTACAATGAGCAGTTCTTC	CAMGQGDYNEQFF
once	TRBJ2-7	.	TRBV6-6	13	TGTGCCAGCAGTTTCGCGGGGCTCTACGAGCAGTACTTC	CASSFAGLYEQYF
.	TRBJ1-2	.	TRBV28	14	TGTGCCAGCAGTTTTTTCAGGGAGGGTTTCGGCTACACCTTC	CASSFFREGFGYTF
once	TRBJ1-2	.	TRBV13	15	TGTGCCAGCAGCCTAGGGGAGTTTACGAACTATGGCTACACCTTC	CASSLGEFTNYGYTF
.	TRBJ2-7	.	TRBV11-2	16	TGTGCCAGCAGCCCTTGGCGGCAGGGTGATTTCTACGAGCAGTACTTC	CASSPWRQGDFYEQYF
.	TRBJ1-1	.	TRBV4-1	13	TGCGCCAGCAGTCCAGGGGTTAACACTGAAGCTTTCTTT	CASSPGVNTEAFF
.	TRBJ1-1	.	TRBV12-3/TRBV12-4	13	TGTGCCAGCAGTAGACATGCCTTGGCTGAAGCTTTCTTT	CASSRHALAEAFF
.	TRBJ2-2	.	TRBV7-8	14	TGTGCCAGCAGCTCCCGCACAGGGATCGGGGAGCTGTTTTTT	CASSSRTGIGELFF
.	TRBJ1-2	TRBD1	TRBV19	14	TGTGCCAGTAGTTTGGCGGGACAGCTGGGTGGCTACACCTTC	CASSLAGQLGGYTF
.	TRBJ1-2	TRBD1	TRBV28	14	TGTGCCAGCAGTAGCGCCGGGACAGACTATGGCTACACCTTC	CASSSAGTDYGYTF
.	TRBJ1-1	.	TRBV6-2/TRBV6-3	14	TGTGCCAGCAGTTTTCGACAGACCTACACTGAAGCTTTCTTT	CASSFRQTYTEAFF
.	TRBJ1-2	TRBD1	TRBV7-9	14	TGTGCCAGCAGCGACGGGACAGGGAAGTATGGCTACACCTTC	CASSDGTGKYGYTF
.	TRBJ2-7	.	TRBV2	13	TGTGCCAGCACTCCGACTGACTCCTACGAGCAGTACTTC	CASTPTDSYEQYF
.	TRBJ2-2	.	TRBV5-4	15	TGTGCCAGCAGCTTCCAGGGCGTTTACACCGGGGAGCTGTTTTTT	CASSFQGVYTGELFF
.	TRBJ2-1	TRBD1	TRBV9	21	TGTGCCAGCAGCGTAGGTGGGGGGCGGACAGGGGTGTCCCCAACCTACAATGAGCAGTTCTTC	CASSVGGGRTGVSPTYNEQFF
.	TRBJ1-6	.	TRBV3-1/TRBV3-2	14	TGTGCCAGCAGCCAGGCTTCGGGGGGTTCACCCCTCCACTTT	CASSQASGGSPLHF
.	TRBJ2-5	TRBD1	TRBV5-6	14	TGTGCCAGCAGCCACGGACAGGGGGCCGAGACCCAGTACTTC	CASSHGQGAETQYF
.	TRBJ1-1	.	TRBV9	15	TGTGCCAGCAGCGTTCTGGGGAGTATGAACACTGAAGCTTTCTTT	CASSVLGSMNTEAFF
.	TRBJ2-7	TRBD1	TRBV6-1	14	TGTGCCAGCAGTGAAGAGGGGACAGGGCTTGAGCAGTACTTC	CASSEEGTGLEQYF
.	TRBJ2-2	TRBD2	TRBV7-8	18	TGTGCCAGCAGCTGGCTTAACGGGGGGGCGCTCGGCACCGGGGAGCTGTTTTTT	CASSWLNGGALGTGELFF
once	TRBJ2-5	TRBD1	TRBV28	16	TGTGCCATTAGGGCCGGGACAGAGATAAACCGAGAGACCCAGTACTTC	CAIRAGTEINRETQYF
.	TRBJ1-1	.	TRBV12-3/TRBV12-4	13	TGTGCCAGCAGTTTTATTTTGAGGACTGAAGCTTTCTTT	CASSFILRTEAFF
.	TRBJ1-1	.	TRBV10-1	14	TGCGCCAGCAGTGAGCGGCAGGGGCGGACTGAAGCTTTCTTT	CASSERQGRTEAFF
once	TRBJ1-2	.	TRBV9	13	TGTGCCAGCAGCGTAGCCCTTAGCTATGGCTACACCTTC	CASSVALSYGYTF
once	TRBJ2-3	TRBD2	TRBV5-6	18	TGTGCCAGCAGCCTGGGGGCGGGGGGGTTTAACGGCACAGATACGCAGTATTTT	CASSLGAGGFNGTDTQYF
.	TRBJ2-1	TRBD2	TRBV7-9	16	TGTGCCAGCGCGCCGGCAAGCGGGGGGCGCTACAATGAGCAGTTCTTC	CASAPASGGRYNEQFF
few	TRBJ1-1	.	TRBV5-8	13	TGTGCCAGCAGGCCACAGGCCAACACTGAAGCTTTCTTT	CASRPQANTEAFF
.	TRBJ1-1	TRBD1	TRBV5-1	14	TGCGCCAGCAGCCCGTTGGACAGGATCACTGAAGCTTTCTTT	CASSPLDRITEAFF
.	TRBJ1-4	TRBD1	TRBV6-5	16	TGTGCCAGCAGTTCGAACAGGGGGCGCTGGGATGAAAAACTGTTTTTT	CASSSNRGRWDEKLFF
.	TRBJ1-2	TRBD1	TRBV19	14	TGTGCCAGTACCCCCGGGACAGGGAGCTATGGCTACACCTTC	CASTPGTGSYGYTF
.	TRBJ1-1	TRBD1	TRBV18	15	TGTGCCAGCTCACCCTCGACAGGGAGGAACACTGAAGCTTTCTTT	CASSPSTGRNTEAFF
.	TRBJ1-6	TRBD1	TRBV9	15	TGTGCCAGCAGCGCCGGGACAGGCTATAATTCACCCCTCCACTTT	CASSAGTGYNSPLHF
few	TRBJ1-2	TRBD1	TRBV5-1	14	TGCGCCAGCAGCCCGACAGGGGAGGACTATGGCTACACCTTC	CASSPTGEDYGYTF
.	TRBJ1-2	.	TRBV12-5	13	TGTGCTAGTGGCTCATCCTATGGGCATGGCTACACCTTC	CASGSSYGHGYTF
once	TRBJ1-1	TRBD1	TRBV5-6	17	TGTGCCAGCAGCTTGATGGGACAGGGCCTGTTGAACACTGAAGCTTTCTTT	CASSLMGQGLLNTEAFF
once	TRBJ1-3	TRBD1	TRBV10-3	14	TGTGCCATCAGTGCCCGGGACAGCGGAAACACCATATATTTT	CAISARDSGNTIYF
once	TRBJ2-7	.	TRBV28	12	TGTGCCAGCTCCTCCGCCGGCTACGAGCAGTACTTC	CASSSAGYEQYF
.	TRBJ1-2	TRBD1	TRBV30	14	TGTGCCTGGAGTTGGACAGGGGGCGGAATAGGCTACACCTTC	CAWSWTGGGIGYTF
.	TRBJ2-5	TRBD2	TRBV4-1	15	TGCGCCAGCAGCCAGGACCTAGCGGGGGTTGAGACCCAGTACTTC	CASSQDLAGVETQYF
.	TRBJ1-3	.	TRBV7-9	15	TGTGCCAGCAGGTTGGCCGGGGGGGCTGGAAACACCATATATTTT	CASRLAGGAGNTIYF
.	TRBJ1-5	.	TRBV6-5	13	TGTGCCGCAGCGGGGCAGAATAATCAGCCCCAGCATTTT	CAAAGQNNQPQHF
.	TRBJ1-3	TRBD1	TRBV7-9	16	TGTGCCAGCAGCCGAACGCTGACAGGGTCTGGAAACACCATATATTTT	CASSRTLTGSGNTIYF
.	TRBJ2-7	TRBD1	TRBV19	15	TGTGCCAGTAGTATAGTCGCAGGGGGCTCCTACGAGCAGTACTTC	CASSIVAGGSYEQYF
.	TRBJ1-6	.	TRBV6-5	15	TGTGCCAGCGATACAGGGAGCTCCTATAATTCACCCCTCCACTTT	CASDTGSSYNSPLHF
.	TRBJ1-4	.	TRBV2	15	TGTGCCAGCAGTGAAGGAGGTGGATCTAATGAAAAACTGTTTTTT	CASSEGGGSNEKLFF
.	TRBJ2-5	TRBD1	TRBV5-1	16	TGCGCCAGCAGCTCTGGAGGGACAGGCCCCCAAGAGACCCAGTACTTC	CASSSGGTGPQETQYF
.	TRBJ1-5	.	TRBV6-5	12	TGTGCCAGCAGTTACTCCTTCCAGCCCCAGCATTTT	CASSYSFQPQHF
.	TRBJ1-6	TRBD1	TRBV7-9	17	TGTGCCAGCAGCTTAGGGGACAGGCCCCTGAGGAATTCACCCCTCCACTTT	CASSLGDRPLRNSPLHF
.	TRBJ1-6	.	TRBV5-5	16	TGTGCCAGCAGTCCCCCCCCTAGTCCGGATAATTCACCCCTCCACTTT	CASSPPPSPDNSPLHF
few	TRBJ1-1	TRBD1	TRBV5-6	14	TGTGCCAGCAGCTTGGGGTACAGGGGAGCTGAAGCTTTCTTT	CASSLGYRGAEAFF
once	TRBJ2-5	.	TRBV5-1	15	TGCGCCAGCAGCGCCTCGGAGGGGCCGCAGATGACCCAGTACTTC	CASSASEGPQMTQYF
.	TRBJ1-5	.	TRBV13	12	TGTGCCAGCAGCTCGAACCGGGGGCCCCAGCATTTT	CASSSNRGPQHF